The clone carrying this T cell receptor beta chain was seen more than once but under ten times. The record originates from a study of T cells in Graves' hyperthyroidism and ophthalmopathy. Authors of the study amplified TCR beta CDR3 regions from RNA transcripts. TCR CDR3 underwent first-round RT-PCR with the HTBI primer set. TCRdb passed the multiplex PCR reads through MiXCR, listing each CDR3 protein once. Here the sample spans a few hundred thousand distinct CDR3 sequences, less than 20% being singletons. The diagnoses drew upon clinical symptoms, serum thyroxine and TRAb, thyroid ultrasound and orbital computed tomography. Germline assignment: CDR1 SGDLS and CDR2 YYNGEE. The CDR3 is made up of 16 amino acids. The ends lost 5 bases at V and 4 bases at J; junction bases unmatched: 9.

This clonotype was obtained from a woman in her 30s with Graves' hyperthyroidism. The sample was blood. The chain uses TRBV9 and TRBJ2-1; TRBD1 matches 10 bases. The CDR3 is CASSRDRGAQYNEQFF. In DNA, the CDR3 is TGTGCCAGCAGTAGGGACAGGGGAGCCCAATACAATGAGCAGTTCTTC.